This T cell receptor beta chain was recorded in a study of blood T cell repertoires in COVID-19. Across the study: PBMCs, B-cell-depleted T cells, or T cells were the source of the cDNA or gDNA that made up the material.

In the authors' workflow: The assay estimated nucleated cells by amplifying reference gene primers. Generated by immunoSEQ multiplex PCR, the TCRdb table keeps only in-frame clones and is missing some. Clone size and the V and J calls come from that table; the DNA yielded D and trimming. The data hold about 200,000 clones, with roughly 90% observed a single time. Germline CDR1 is LGHDT and CDR2 is YNNKEL (reference sequence). The ends lost 4 bases at V and 5 bases at J; junction bases unmatched: 15. This CDR3 comprises 18 residues. The sequence was collected from a man aged 18 to 29 with active or convalescent COVID-19. The sequencing input was peripheral blood. V usage is TRBV3-1 (or the pseudogene TRBV3-2) and J usage is TRBJ2-1; TRBD2 matches at 9 bases. Written as DNA, the CDR3 is TGTGCCAGCAGCCCCCATGGGATGCTAGCGGGAATAAACAATGAGCAGTTCTTC. This gives the protein CASSPHGMLAGINNEQFF.